This T cell receptor beta chain was identified in a study of blood T cell repertoires in COVID-19. Across the whole study: Specimens from acute and convalescent COVID-19 originated in the United States, Italy and Spain.

The germline CDR1 and CDR2 sequences are WSHSY and SAAADI. The ends lost 8 bases at V and 9 bases at J; junction bases unmatched: 9. This CDR3 is built from 13 residues. The repertoire was sequenced with immunoSEQ multiplex PCR; TCRdb's copy has only in-frame clones and lacks some. This sample has a few hundred thousand clones, with about 85% found just once. This TCR came from a man in his fifties or sixties who had recovered from COVID-19. V and J are TRBV10-2 and TRBJ2-3; 9 bases map to TRBD2. The source material was peripheral blood. The CDR3 DNA is TGCGCCAGCGTGGAGGCGGGAGGGCGCACGCAGTATTTT. Amino acids: CASVEAGGRTQYF.